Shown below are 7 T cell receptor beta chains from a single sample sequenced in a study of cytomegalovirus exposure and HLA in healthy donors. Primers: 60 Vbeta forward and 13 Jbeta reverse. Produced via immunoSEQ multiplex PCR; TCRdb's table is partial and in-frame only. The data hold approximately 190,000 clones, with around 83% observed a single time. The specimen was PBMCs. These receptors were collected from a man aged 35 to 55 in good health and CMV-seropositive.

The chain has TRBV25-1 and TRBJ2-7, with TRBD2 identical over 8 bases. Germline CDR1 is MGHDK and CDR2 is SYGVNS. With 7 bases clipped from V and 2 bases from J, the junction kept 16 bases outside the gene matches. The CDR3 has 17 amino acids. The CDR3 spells CASTPSGLSPTAYEQYF. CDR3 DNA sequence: TGTGCCAGCACCCCTAGCGGGTTGTCCCCCACAGCCTACGAGCAGTACTTC.

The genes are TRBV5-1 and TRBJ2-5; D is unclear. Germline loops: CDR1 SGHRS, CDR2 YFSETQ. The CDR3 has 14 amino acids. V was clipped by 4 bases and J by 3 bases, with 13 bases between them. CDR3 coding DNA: TGCGCCAGCAGCCCCGACTCACGCAAAGAGACCCAGTACTTC. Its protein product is CASSPDSRKETQYF. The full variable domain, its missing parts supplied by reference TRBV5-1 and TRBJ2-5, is KAGVTQTPRYLIKTRGQQVTLSCSPISGHRSVSWYQQTPGQGLQFLFEYFSETQRNKGNFPGRFSGRQFSNSRSEMNVSTLELGDSALYLCASSPDSRKETQYFGPGTRLLVL.

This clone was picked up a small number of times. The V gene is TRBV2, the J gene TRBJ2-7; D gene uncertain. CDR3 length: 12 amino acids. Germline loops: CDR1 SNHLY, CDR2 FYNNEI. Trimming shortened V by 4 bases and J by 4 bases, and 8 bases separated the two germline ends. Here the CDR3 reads CASSVPGYEQYF. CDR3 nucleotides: TGTGCCAGCAGTGTACCCGGGTACGAGCAGTACTTC.

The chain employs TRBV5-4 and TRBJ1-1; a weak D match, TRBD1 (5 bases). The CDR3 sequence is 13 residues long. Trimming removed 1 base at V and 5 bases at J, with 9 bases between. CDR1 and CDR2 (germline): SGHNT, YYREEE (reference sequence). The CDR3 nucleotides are TGTGCCAGCAGCTTGTGGGGGGGGACTGAAGCTTTCTTT. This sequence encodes CASSLWGGTEAFF.

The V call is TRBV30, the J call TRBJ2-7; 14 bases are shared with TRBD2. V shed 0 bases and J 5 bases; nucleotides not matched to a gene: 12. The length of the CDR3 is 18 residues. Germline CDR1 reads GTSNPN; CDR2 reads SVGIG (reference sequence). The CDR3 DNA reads TGTGCCTGGAGTGTACGGAGACTAGCGGGAGGGCCGAGGAACGAGCAGTACTTC. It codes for CAWSVRRLAGGPRNEQYF.

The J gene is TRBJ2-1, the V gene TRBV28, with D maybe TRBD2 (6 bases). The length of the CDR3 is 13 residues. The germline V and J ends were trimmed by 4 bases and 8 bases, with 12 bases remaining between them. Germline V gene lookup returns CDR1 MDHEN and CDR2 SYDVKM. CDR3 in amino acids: CASSSPSADEQFF. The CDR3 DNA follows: TGTGCCAGCAGTTCTCCTAGCGCGGATGAGCAGTTCTTC.

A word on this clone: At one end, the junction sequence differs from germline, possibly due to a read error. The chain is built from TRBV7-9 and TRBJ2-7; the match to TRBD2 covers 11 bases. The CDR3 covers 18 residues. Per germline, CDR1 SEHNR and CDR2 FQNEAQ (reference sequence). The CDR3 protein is CSSSFPSGRLEGSYEQYF. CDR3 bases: TGTTCCAGCAGCTTTCCTAGCGGGAGGTTAGAGGGATCCTACGAGCAGTACTTC.